This is a list of T cell receptor beta chains from one sample in a study of blood T cell repertoires in COVID-19. Clones were read by immunoSEQ multiplex PCR, and TCRdb kept only the in-frame ones, dropping some. The sample carries 250,000 or so clones, approximately 86% recorded once. Sequencing was done on a sample of peripheral blood. Every receptor here comes from a man older than 75 with acute or convalescent COVID-19. The CDR3 runs from the conserved cysteine through the conserved F or W. A D gene is named only where the DNA matches it firmly. Part of the rows lack a size; the others show once, few, many or a class for expanded clones.

v_gene	j_gene	d_gene	abundance	CDR3aa	CDR3nt
TRBV19	TRBJ1-1	NA	NA	CASRIGLNTEAFF	TGTGCCAGTAGGATCGGTTTGAACACTGAAGCTTTCTTT
TRBV11-3	TRBJ2-3	TRBD2	NA	CASSLGAGVRDTQYF	TGTGCCAGCAGCTTAGGGGCGGGAGTAAGAGATACGCAGTATTTT
TRBV7-3	TRBJ1-1	TRBD1	NA	CASSLTPTGKSTEAFF	TGTGCCAGCAGCTTAACCCCGACAGGGAAGAGCACTGAAGCTTTCTTT
TRBV27	TRBJ1-1	TRBD1	NA	CASSSGGQVEAFF	TGTGCCAGCAGTTCCGGGGGACAGGTTGAAGCTTTCTTT
TRBV7-9	TRBJ1-4	NA	NA	CASSSGTVLFF	TGTGCCAGCAGCAGCGGGACCGTACTGTTTTTT
TRBV7-2	TRBJ2-3	TRBD2	NA	CASSLEGTTSTDTQYF	TGTGCCAGCAGCTTAGAAGGGACTACTAGCACAGATACGCAGTATTTT
TRBV21-1	TRBJ2-2	NA	NA	CASTTRRTGRNTGELFF	TGTGCCAGCACCACAAGAAGGACAGGGCGGAACACCGGGGAGCTGTTTTTT
TRBV7-3	TRBJ1-1	NA	NA	CASSLFGANEAFF	TGTGCCAGCAGCTTATTTGGGGCGAATGAAGCTTTCTTT
TRBV7-2	TRBJ2-5	TRBD2	NA	CASSVAGGPWETQYF	TGTGCCAGCAGTGTAGCGGGGGGGCCGTGGGAGACCCAGTACTTC
TRBV9	TRBJ1-6	NA	NA	CASSVGGDHNSPLHF	TGTGCCAGCAGCGTAGGCGGGGATCATAATTCACCCCTCCACTTT
TRBV14	TRBJ2-1	TRBD2	NA	CASSLFGSGTGNEQFF	TGTGCCAGCAGCCTCTTTGGAAGCGGGACCGGCAATGAGCAGTTCTTC
TRBV7-2	TRBJ1-4	TRBD1	NA	CASSLGGQGAVKLFF	TGTGCCAGCAGCTTAGGGGGACAGGGGGCTGTGAAACTGTTTTTT
TRBV3-1/TRBV3-2	TRBJ2-5	NA	NA	CASSGIRGGRQETQYF	TGTGCCAGCAGCGGAATTAGGGGTGGTAGGCAAGAGACCCAGTACTTC
TRBV6-5	TRBJ2-2	TRBD2	NA	CASSTGDYPVGELFF	TGTGCCAGCAGTACCGGGGACTACCCGGTAGGGGAGCTGTTTTTT
TRBV12-2	TRBJ2-4	NA	NA	CASQIGTGDHF	TGTGCAAGCCAGATAGGGACAGGGGATCACTTC
TRBV28	TRBJ2-7	TRBD1	NA	CASRDRGEQYF	TGTGCCAGCAGAGACAGGGGCGAGCAGTACTTC
TRBV11-2	TRBJ1-5	TRBD1	once	CASSLGGTGLQPQHF	TGTGCCAGCAGCTTGGGCGGGACAGGGCTTCAGCCCCAGCATTTT
TRBV11-2	TRBJ1-1	NA	NA	CASNWGTQNTEAFF	TGTGCCAGCAACTGGGGGACACAGAACACTGAAGCTTTCTTT
TRBV7-9	TRBJ2-4	TRBD1	NA	CASSELQGARAKNIQYF	TGTGCCAGCAGCGAATTACAGGGGGCTCGGGCCAAAAACATTCAGTACTTC
TRBV5-4	TRBJ2-3	TRBD2	once	CASSLAKRASGADTQYF	TGTGCCAGCAGCTTGGCAAAAAGGGCTAGCGGGGCTGATACGCAGTATTTT
TRBV18	TRBJ1-3	TRBD1	NA	CASSPIQGSSGNTIYF	TGTGCCAGCTCACCTATACAGGGGAGCTCTGGAAACACCATATATTTT